What follows are 28 T cell receptor beta chains derived from one specimen sequenced in a study of read filtering for tumor transcriptome and immune sequencing (TCRdb year 2020). Sequencing was carried out with an Illumina HiSeq 4000. TCR libraries were constructed from approximately 0.4 ug RNA using the Immunoverse kit, and molecular barcoded adaptors covering alpha/delta and beta/gamma chains were employed. In-frame beta chains were kept once TCRdb had trimmed the public reads at Q25 with fastp and called clones with MiXCR. Records with the same CDR3 protein are collapsed into one entry carrying the most frequent genes and DNA. The table for this sample lists about 48,000 distinct CDR3 sequences; approximately 18% of them were counted only once. About 16% of the sample is held by the ten biggest clonotypes. Sequencing input: a population of CD138-negative cells sorted from bone marrow. Sample cell subset or site, as interpreted from the label and publication: bone marrow mononuclear cells depleted of CD138+ plasma/myeloma cells by negative magnetic selection. The origin of the receptors is a donor aged 40 or over with multiple myeloma.

This clonotype was seen repeatedly, ten times or more. This chain connects TRBV5-1 to TRBJ2-1; TRBD2 is a possible D gene (5 bases). Germline lookup yields CDR1 SGHRS and CDR2 YFSETQ. V lost 2 bases to trimming and J lost 6 bases, with 15 bases between them. CDR3 length: 15 amino acids. As DNA, the CDR3 is TGCGCCAGCAGCTTAGGTTCGGCGGGTGGCAATGAGCAGTTCTTC. As protein: CASSLGSAGGNEQFF. Filled out from reference TRBV5-1 and TRBJ2-1, the complete variable domain reads KAGVTQTPRYLIKTRGQQVTLSCSPISGHRSVSWYQQTPGQGLQFLFEYFSETQRNKGNFPGRFSGRQFSNSRSEMNVSTLELGDSALYLCASSLGSAGGNEQFFGPGTRLTVL.

There are many counts of this clonotype. The chain recombines TRBV6-5 with TRBJ2-1, with 7 nucleotides matching TRBD2. Germline V lookup: CDR1 MNHEY, CDR2 SVGAGI. CDR3 length equals 15 residues. The V segment lost 6 bases and the J segment 2 bases; nucleotides outside the gene matches: 7. The CDR3 DNA reads TGTGCCAGCAGCCGAGCGGGAAGAACCTACAATGAGCAGTTCTTC. Amino acid sequence: CASSRAGRTYNEQFF.

The table lists this clonotype with many counts. The chain employs TRBV29-1 and TRBJ2-1; 9 nucleotides line up with TRBD2. The CDR3 has 13 amino acids. V lost 4 bases and J lost 6; bases outside the gene matches: 4. Germline loops: CDR1 SQVTM, CDR2 ANQGSEA. The CDR3 is CSVGLAEANEQFF. The CDR3 DNA is TGCAGCGTTGGACTAGCGGAAGCCAATGAGCAGTTCTTC.

A few counts support this clonotype. The rearrangement links TRBV29-1 to TRBJ1-1; D is possibly TRBD1 (6 bases). V was clipped by 7 bases and J by 0 bases, with 15 bases between them. CDR3 length: 14 residues. Looked up from germline, CDR1 is SQVTM and CDR2 is ANQGSEA. The DNA for the CDR3 is TGCAGCGCCCTGAGGGGGGGAATGAACACTGAAGCTTTCTTT. It yields the protein CSALRGGMNTEAFF.

This clonotype was detected many times. This chain uses TRBV7-9 with TRBJ2-7; 10 nucleotides line up with TRBD1. This CDR3 contains 13 residues. Germline CDR1 and CDR2: SEHNR and FQNEAQ (reference sequence). With 3 bases clipped from V and 6 bases from J, the junction kept 2 bases outside the gene matches. CDR3 protein: CASSFRDRGEQYF. The CDR3 region has the DNA TGTGCCAGCAGCTTCCGGGACAGGGGCGAGCAGTACTTC.

As for this clonotype: One base away lies a much larger clone, so this may be a sequencing read error. This chain connects TRBV7-2 to TRBJ2-7; the D gene is possibly TRBD2 (5 bases). Germline CDR1 SGHTA, CDR2 FQGNSA. There are 14 residues in the CDR3. The V end lost 3 bases, the J end lost 4 bases, and 13 bases lay between the germline ends. The CDR3 here is CASSFFQAEYEQYF. CDR3 nucleotide sequence: TGTGCCAGCAGCTTTTTCCAAGCGGAGTACGAGCAGTACTTC.

As for this clonotype: A single base separates this from a much larger clone, so it may be a read error. The chain joins TRBV20-1 to TRBJ2-1; TRBD1 might be the D (7 bases). Germline loops: CDR1 DFQATT, CDR2 SNEGSKA (reference sequence). The CDR3 loop spans 13 amino acids. The CDR3 is CSASPGGSNEQLF. For the CDR3, the DNA is TGCAGTGCTAGTCCAGGGGGGAGCAATGAGCAGCTCTTC.

The chain links TRBV6-5 to TRBJ2-3; the D gene could be TRBD1 or TRBD2 (5 bases each). Germline CDR1 MNHEY, CDR2 SVGAGI. V gave up 2 bases and J gave up 5 bases, with 14 bases separating them. The CDR3 sequence is 15 residues long. CDR3 sequence reads: CASSYGTGRGDTQYF. The DNA for the CDR3 is TGTGCCAGCAGTTACGGGACGGGGCGAGGAGATACGCAGTATTTT.

This clonotype was counted a few times. The chain is built from TRBV19 and TRBJ2-7; possibly TRBD1 for D (6 bases). The CDR3 length is 16 residues. Germline values: CDR1 LNHDA, CDR2 SQIVND (reference sequence). V gave up 1 base and J gave up 2 bases, with 15 bases separating them. The CDR3 DNA follows: TGTGCCAGTAGTATAGCCCACAGGGAAATTACCTACGAGCAGTACTTC. It codes for CASSIAHREITYEQYF. Based on the CDR3 plus reference TRBV19 and TRBJ2-7, the full variable domain is DGGITQSPKYLFRKEGQNVTLSCEQNLNHDAMYWYRQDPGQGLRLIYYSQIVNDFQKGDIAEGYSVSREKKESFPLTVTSAQKNPTAFYLCASSIAHREITYEQYFGPGTRLTVT.

The genes are TRBV5-1 and TRBJ2-1; 7 nucleotides align to TRBD2. Germline CDR1 and CDR2: SGHRS and YFSETQ. CDR3 length: 14 residues. The V segment lost 6 bases and the J segment 7 bases; nucleotides outside the gene matches: 10. CDR3 in amino acids: CASKRAGVGNEQFF. CDR3 nucleotides: TGCGCCAGCAAGAGGGCGGGAGTCGGGAATGAGCAGTTCTTC.

This clonotype appeared many times. This chain links TRBV29-1 with TRBJ2-5, with D possibly TRBD2 on 6 matching bases. Germline V gene sequence: CDR1 SQVTM, CDR2 ANQGSEA. Trimming stripped 3 bases from V and 5 bases from J, with 19 bases between. The CDR3 spans 15 residues. CDR3 loop: CSVDTPSGGMETQYF. In nucleotides, the CDR3 is TGCAGCGTTGACACCCCAAGCGGAGGGATGGAGACCCAGTACTTC.

Ten or more counts support this clonotype. This chain joins TRBV6-2 or TRBV6-3 and TRBJ2-1; 8 bases match TRBD1. Germline trimming cut 2 bases from V and 9 bases from J; bases unmatched to any gene: 6. The length of the CDR3 is 14 residues. Germline CDR1 is MNHEY and CDR2 is SVGEGT. This CDR3 reads CASSYTTGGSEQFF. The CDR3 region has the DNA TGTGCCAGCAGTTACACAACAGGGGGGAGTGAGCAGTTCTTC.

In DNA form, the CDR3 reads TGTGCCAGCAGCGTATCCGGATTTGAAGCTTTCTTT. This gives the protein CASSVSGFEAFF. The chain carries TRBV7-6 and TRBJ1-1; D remains unclear. Germline V gene sequence: CDR1 SGHVS, CDR2 FNYEAQ. The V end lost 5 bases, the J end lost 7 bases, and 11 bases lay between the germline ends. CDR3 length equals 12 residues. Combining the CDR3 with reference TRBV7-6 and TRBJ1-1 gives the whole variable domain GAGVSQSPRYKVTKRGQDVALRCDPISGHVSLYWYRQALGQGPEFLTYFNYEAQQDKSGLPNDRFSAERPEGSISTLTIQRTEQRDSAMYRCASSVSGFEAFFGQGTRLTVV.

This clonotype was recorded at least ten times. The CDR3 bases are TGTGCCAGCAGTGTCGCCGGGGCCAACGTCCTGACTTTC. It is translated as CASSVAGANVLTF. The chain joins TRBV25-1 to TRBJ2-6; no clear D gene. The CDR3 consists of 13 residues. The germline CDR1 and CDR2 sequences are MGHDK and SYGVNS. Trimming pared 4 bases from V and 4 bases from J, leaving 5 bases between.

The chain carries TRBV6-5 and TRBJ2-1; the match to TRBD2 covers 8 bases. The CDR3 length is 14 residues. With 11 bases clipped from V and 9 bases from J, the junction kept 15 bases outside the gene matches. In germline, CDR1 is MNHEY, CDR2 SVGAGI. CDR3 sequence: CAGRFNGRAREQFF. CDR3 DNA: TGTGCCGGCCGTTTTAACGGGAGGGCGCGTGAGCAGTTCTTC.

In its sample, this clonotype was seen many times. The genes are TRBV7-2 and TRBJ2-1, with 7 nucleotides matching TRBD2. CDR1 and CDR2 from the germline V gene are SGHTA and FQGNSA. The CDR3 is 15 amino acids. With V trimmed by 1 base and J by 6 bases, 6 bases remained unmatched. The CDR3 DNA sequence: TGTGCCAGCAGCTTAGGGGGCGGGAGAGTCAATGAGCAGTTCTTC. It is translated as CASSLGGGRVNEQFF.

Comments on this clonotype: A read error may explain this, as a much larger clone is one base away. J is TRBJ1-1 and V is TRBV5-1; the match to TRBD1 covers 7 bases. This CDR3 comprises 14 residues. Germline values: CDR1 SGHRS, CDR2 YFSETQ. CDR3 DNA sequence: TGCTCCAGCAGCGACCCAAGGGGGCTTGGGGAAGCTTTCTTT. Protein: CSSSDPRGLGEAFF. Complete variable domain (other parts from reference TRBV5-1 and TRBJ1-1): KAGVTQTPRYLIKTRGQQVTLSCSPISGHRSVSWYQQTPGQGLQFLFEYFSETQRNKGNFPGRFSGRQFSNSRSEMNVSTLELGDSALYLCSSSDPRGLGEAFFGQGTRLTVV.

As regards this clonotype: This clone may be a read error of a much larger clone one base away. The rearrangement uses TRBV20-1 and TRBJ2-3; D is perhaps TRBD2 (5 bases). The CDR3 loop spans 13 amino acids. In germline, CDR1 is DFQATT, CDR2 SNEGSKA (reference sequence). The CDR3 reads CSASPLASDTQCF. The CDR3 DNA reads TGCAGTGCTAGCCCCCTAGCTTCAGATACGCAGTGTTTT.

Many counts were recorded for this clonotype. The chain has TRBV7-9 and TRBJ2-3; D is perhaps TRBD1 or TRBD2 (5 bases each). V was clipped by 4 bases and J by 2 bases, with 10 bases between them. Looked up from germline, CDR1 is SEHNR and CDR2 is FQNEAQ (reference sequence). This CDR3 has 14 amino acids. The CDR3 spells CASSSGPYTDTQYF. For the CDR3, the DNA is TGTGCCAGCAGCTCGGGACCATACACAGATACGCAGTATTTT.

At least ten counts were recorded for this clonotype. One end of the junction is discordant with germline, which a read error may explain. CDR3 sequence: CASSRDRVGALEQFF. As DNA, the CDR3 is TGCGCCAGCAGCCGAGACAGGGTAGGGGCCCTCGAGCAGTTCTTC. V and J are TRBV4-2 and TRBJ2-1, with 7 bases fitting TRBD1. Germline assignment: CDR1 LGHNA and CDR2 YNFKEQ. There are 15 residues in the CDR3.

This clonotype was found many times. The V and J genes are TRBV6-1 and TRBJ1-5; D might be TRBD1 (5 bases). The CDR3 is 12 amino acids. V dropped 2 bases and J dropped 7 bases, with 6 bases sitting between them. CDR1 is MNHNS, CDR2 SASEGT, per germline. DNA of the CDR3: TGTGCCAGCAGTGAATCAGGGCAGCCCCAGCATTTT. This codes for CASSESGQPQHF.

Remarks on this clonotype: One end of the junction varies from germline; a read error may be responsible. The chain uses TRBV6-1 and TRBJ2-1; possibly TRBD2 for D (5 bases). The V gene's germline CDR1 is MNHNS and CDR2 SASEGT. The CDR3 runs to 16 residues. The CDR3 protein is CVSSLVPGSYDNEQSF. DNA for the CDR3: TGTGTCAGCAGTCTCGTTCCGGGGAGTTATGACAATGAGCAGTCCTTC.

This clonotype was detected only a few times. This chain connects TRBV19 to TRBJ1-2, with D possibly matching TRBD1 (5 bases). The V gene's germline CDR1 is LNHDA and CDR2 SQIVND (reference sequence). V lost 2 bases and J lost 11, with 21 bases in between. The CDR3 is 15 residues long. The CDR3 DNA is TGTGCCAGTAGTATATTACAGGCCCCCGCTTTGGAGTACACCTTC. Translating it yields CASSILQAPALEYTF.

About this clonotype itself: A much larger clonotype is one base distant, so this may be a read error. The chain couples TRBV20-1 to TRBJ2-7; the match to TRBD2 covers 10 bases. With 3 bases clipped from V and 3 bases from J, the junction kept 11 bases outside the gene matches. The germline V gene encodes CDR1 DFQATT and CDR2 SNEGSKA (reference sequence). The CDR3 has 16 amino acids. The CDR3 DNA reads as TGCAGTGCTAGGCGTAGCGGGAGGATTCTCCTCTACGAGCAGTACTTC. Residues: CSARRSGRILLYEQYF.

In this sample, this clonotype turned up many times. J is TRBJ2-1 and V is TRBV11-2, with 13 bases identical to TRBD2. The CDR3 loop spans 14 amino acids. Germline CDR1 reads SGHAT; CDR2 reads FQNNGV. Trimming took 5 bases from V and 7 from J; bases not matched to a gene: 2. CDR3 region: CASSVGLAGNEQFF. The CDR3 bases are TGTGCCAGCAGCGTGGGACTAGCGGGAAATGAGCAGTTCTTC.

This clonotype was seen at least ten times. This rearrangement joins TRBV29-1 to TRBJ2-3; 8 bases agree with TRBD2. Germline V gene lookup returns CDR1 SQVTM and CDR2 ANQGSEA. CDR3 length: 14 residues. The J segment lost 4 bases and the V segment lost 5 bases, leaving 8 bases of the junction unmatched. The CDR3 reads CSVTAAGGPDTQYF. DNA for the CDR3: TGCAGCGTTACCGCGGCGGGAGGTCCAGATACGCAGTATTTT.

This clonotype was counted ten times or more. This sequence joins TRBV19 and TRBJ2-1; D is possibly TRBD2 (6 bases). The germline V gene has CDR1 LNHDA and CDR2 SQIVND (reference sequence). This CDR3 spans 13 amino acids. V lost 4 bases and J lost 10, with 14 bases in between. The CDR3 reads CASSTGAEWEQFF. In DNA, the CDR3 is TGTGCCAGTAGTACGGGAGCAGAGTGGGAGCAGTTCTTC.

This clonotype was detected ten times or more. The chain is built from TRBV5-1 and TRBJ2-4, with no clear D. The CDR3 extends over 14 amino acids. CDR1 is SGHRS, CDR2 YFSETQ, per germline. V gave up 0 bases and J gave up 0 bases, with 4 bases separating them. The CDR3 DNA reads as TGCGCCAGCAGCTTGGGCGAAGCCAAAAACATTCAGTACTTC. Amino acids: CASSLGEAKNIQYF.